This T cell receptor (beta chain) originates from a study of T cell repertoires in cytomegalovirus infection. In the study overall: CMV infection together with matching HLA type was indicated by public TCR beta signatures. Study-wide results and caveats: Identification of carriers of CMV plus the relevant HLA was performed using cumulative public TCR beta family frequency. The ex vivo response showed dominance by HLA-C-restricted CMV-specific TCR beta clonotypes.

TCRdb independently ran MiXCR on the reads; one entry per CDR3 protein. The table has 310,000 or so distinct CDR3 sequences, around a sixth seen once. This clonotype was seen a few times. Its antigen is currently unknown. This clonotype was obtained from a human donor in good health (CMV status not recorded). Some clones in this sample may be carry-over from other donors' samples. Sequencing used PBMCs.

The CDR3 spells CASSEAEHYEQYF. For the CDR3, the DNA is TGTGCCAGCAGTGAGGCGGAGCACTACGAGCAGTACTTC. This chain joins TRBV2 and TRBJ2-7; D is unclear. There are 13 residues in the CDR3. The germline CDR1 and CDR2 sequences are SNHLY and FYNNEI. Deletions cut 3 bases from V and 3 bases from J, with 9 bases between.